Listed below are T cell receptor beta chains from one sample, sequenced in a study of blood T cell repertoires in COVID-19. Data came from immunoSEQ multiplex PCR; TCRdb stores just in-frame clones and leaves some out. The top ten clones hold over 7.5% of a sample with about 250,000 clones, about four fifths of them seen once. The sequenced sample was peripheral blood. Receptors originate from a man aged 80 or over with acute or convalescent COVID-19. The CDR3 runs from the conserved cysteine through the conserved F or W. The D gene is left open where the match is weak. Clone size is not always given. Where it is, it says once, few, many or a class for expanded clones.

D gene	clone size	J gene	V gene	CDR3 DNA	CDR3 protein
.	.	TRBJ2-2	TRBV9	TGTGCCAGCAGCCCCTCTAGCATTGGCGGGGAGCTGTTTTTT	CASSPSSIGGELFF
TRBD2	.	TRBJ2-7	TRBV27	TGTGCCAGCAGTTTAAAGGCGGGAGAATACGAGCAGTACTTC	CASSLKAGEYEQYF
TRBD2	.	TRBJ2-3	TRBV9	TGTGCCAGCAGCGTACGGGGGGAGGGCCAAAGAGATACGCAGTATTTT	CASSVRGEGQRDTQYF
TRBD1	.	TRBJ1-1	TRBV15	TGTGCCACCAGCACGGGACAGCCGAGGACTGAAGCTTTCTTT	CATSTGQPRTEAFF
.	once	TRBJ1-1	TRBV12-3/TRBV12-4	TGTGCCAGCAGTGGGGCGGCTGAAGCTTTCTTT	CASSGAAEAFF
TRBD1	.	TRBJ2-7	TRBV7-2	TGTGCCAGCAGCCGGACAGGGGGACGTTACGAGCAGTACTTC	CASSRTGGRYEQYF
TRBD1	.	TRBJ1-5	TRBV5-1	TGCGCCAGCAGCTCTACAGGGGGGAGTCAGCCCCAGCATTTT	CASSSTGGSQPQHF
TRBD1	.	TRBJ2-2	TRBV4-1	TGCGCCAGCAGCCGAGACAGGGGGCGCAGGGACACCGGGGAGCTGTTTTTT	CASSRDRGRRDTGELFF
TRBD1	.	TRBJ1-5	TRBV27	TGTGCCAGCAGTTCCAGCGCAGGGGGGAGCAATCAGCCCCAGCATTTT	CASSSSAGGSNQPQHF
TRBD2	.	TRBJ2-1	TRBV5-1	TGCGCCAGCAGCTTGGCCTATGGGGGGGATGAGCAGTTCTTC	CASSLAYGGDEQFF
.	.	TRBJ2-7	TRBV30	TGTGCCTGGATGGGCCGGAGGTGGGAGCAGTACTTC	CAWMGRRWEQYF
TRBD2	.	TRBJ2-7	TRBV11-2	TGTGCCAGCAGCTTATTCGACCTAGCGGGCTCTTACGAGCAGTACTTC	CASSLFDLAGSYEQYF
TRBD1	.	TRBJ1-1	TRBV19	TGTGCCAGTAGTCCAGACAGGGGGAACACTGAAGCTTTCTTT	CASSPDRGNTEAFF
.	.	TRBJ1-5	TRBV19	TGTGCCAGTAGGAAAGGCGGGAACAATAGCAATCAGCCCCAGCATTTT	CASRKGGNNSNQPQHF
.	.	TRBJ1-4	TRBV3-1/TRBV3-2	TGTGCCAGCAGCTCCCGGGGTCCAGGCAATAATGAAAAACTGTTTTTT	CASSSRGPGNNEKLFF
.	.	TRBJ2-5	TRBV7-2	TGTGCCAGCAGCCTAGACAGGAACCAAGAGACCCAGTACTTC	CASSLDRNQETQYF
TRBD1	.	TRBJ2-3	TRBV10-1	TGCGCCAGCAGTGAGCGACAGGGCACCGCAGATACGCAGTATTTT	CASSERQGTADTQYF
.	.	TRBJ2-7	TRBV28	TGTGCCAGCAACAGGGAATACGAGCAGTACTTC	CASNREYEQYF
.	once	TRBJ2-2	TRBV3-1/TRBV3-2	TGTGCCAGCAGCCAAGCTAGGGGGGGAATCACCGGGGAGCTGTTTTTT	CASSQARGGITGELFF
.	.	TRBJ1-4	TRBV28	TGTGCCAGCAGTTCCCCAGGTGAAAAACTGTTTTTT	CASSSPGEKLFF
.	.	TRBJ1-5	TRBV6-5	TGTGCCAGCAGTTACTCGCGGGGGGAGGGTCAGCCCCAGCATTTT	CASSYSRGEGQPQHF
.	once	TRBJ2-1	TRBV12-3/TRBV12-4	TGTGCCAGCAAGGAGGGAAGGAATGAGCAGTTCTTC	CASKEGRNEQFF
TRBD1	.	TRBJ1-5	TRBV28	TGTGCCAGCAGTAAGGGACAGGGGGCAGGACAGCCCCAGCATTTT	CASSKGQGAGQPQHF
.	.	TRBJ2-7	TRBV5-6	TGTGCCAGCAGTCCCCTCACCGCAGGTGCTATGGCCTACGAGCAGTACTTC	CASSPLTAGAMAYEQYF
.	.	TRBJ1-2	TRBV5-1	TGCGCCAGCAGCTTGGCCTGGGGGGATGGCTACACCTTC	CASSLAWGDGYTF
.	.	TRBJ1-6	TRBV5-1	TGCGCCAGCAGCTTTTGGGCAGCCAATTCACCCCTCCACTTT	CASSFWAANSPLHF
.	.	TRBJ2-3	TRBV2	TGTGCCAGCAGTGATCGGTCTAGCACAGATACGCAGTATTTT	CASSDRSSTDTQYF
.	.	TRBJ2-2	TRBV4-2	TGTGCCAGCAGCCAAGGGCCAGGGTTAGCGAACACCGGGGAGCTGTTTTTT	CASSQGPGLANTGELFF
TRBD1	.	TRBJ1-6	TRBV7-9	TGTGCCAGCAGCTTAGGCCGGACAGGGAATTCACCCCTCCACTTT	CASSLGRTGNSPLHF
TRBD1	.	TRBJ1-6	TRBV10-3	TGTGCCATCAGGGACCTTTCCAGGGGGAATTCACCCCTCCACTTT	CAIRDLSRGNSPLHF
.	few	TRBJ2-7	TRBV7-9	TGTGCCAGCAGCTTAGCCCACTCCTACGAGCAGTACTTC	CASSLAHSYEQYF
.	few	TRBJ1-5	TRBV4-2	TGTGCCAGCAGCCTTCAGGGTAGGAGCAATCAGCCCCAGCATTTT	CASSLQGRSNQPQHF
.	.	TRBJ2-1	TRBV2	TGTGCCAGCAGTGAAGCTTTGACGGGTGAGCAGTTCTTC	CASSEALTGEQFF
TRBD1	.	TRBJ2-3	TRBV5-1	TGCGCCAGCAGCCTGACATTTACAGGGGAGACCACAGATACGCAGTATTTT	CASSLTFTGETTDTQYF
TRBD2	.	TRBJ2-3	TRBV5-1	TGCGCCAGCAGCTTGGCTACTAGCGGGAGTGCAGATACGCAGTATTTT	CASSLATSGSADTQYF